These T cell receptor beta chains were read from a single sample in a study of human T cells and chemical hapten exposure. TCRdb independently ran MiXCR on the RACE reads; one entry per CDR3 protein. This table holds some 36,000 distinct CDR3 sequences, 6.5% to 8% found once. Material: whole blood, obtained in connection with sensitization to the hapten diphenylcyclopropenone (DPC). The receptors derive from a woman in her fifties or sixties with alopecia areata. Some clones in this sample may be carry-over from other donors' samples. CDR3s include the opening cysteine and the closing phenylalanine or tryptophan. The order of the fields is V gene, D gene, J gene, clone size, CDR3 DNA, CDR3 protein. D genes are given only for firm matches. Clone size appears in some rows only: once, few, many, or a class for an expanded clone.

>TRBV11-2|.|TRBJ2-5|.
TGTGCCAGCAGCTCAGGACTTGCGGTGACCCAGTACTTC
CASSSGLAVTQYF
>TRBV9|TRBD2|TRBJ2-1|few
TGTGCCAGCAGCGTGCGAGCGGGAGGGCTTAATAATGAGCAGTTCTTC
CASSVRAGGLNNEQFF
>TRBV20-1|.|TRBJ2-1|few
TGCAGTGCTAGTGCCGGAGGGCCCTACAATGAGCAGTTCTTC
CSASAGGPYNEQFF
>TRBV4-2|.|TRBJ2-1|.
TGTGCCAGCAGCGGGGGGCTAGCGGCCTATTACAATGAGCAGTTCTTC
CASSGGLAAYYNEQFF
>TRBV5-1|.|TRBJ1-1|few
TGCGCCAGCAGCTTGGGGGCCGCGAACACTGAAGCTTTCTTT
CASSLGAANTEAFF
>TRBV29-1|.|TRBJ1-5|many
TGCAGCGTCCCGGGGGAGGGTGGCTGGGATCAGCCCCAGCATTTT
CSVPGEGGWDQPQHF
>TRBV29-1|.|TRBJ2-1|many
TGCAGCGTTGACAGGAGCAATGAGCAGTTCTTC
CSVDRSNEQFF
>TRBV18|.|TRBJ2-7|many
TGTGCCAGCTCACCACCGGGACTTAGTATCTACGAGCAGTACTTC
CASSPPGLSIYEQYF
>TRBV6-5|TRBD1|TRBJ2-5|many
TGTGCCAGCAGTTGGGGACAGGGTCAGACCCAGTACTTC
CASSWGQGQTQYF
>TRBV7-2|TRBD2|TRBJ2-1|many
TGTGCCAGCAGCTCGGGACTAGCCTACAATGAGCAGTTCTTC
CASSSGLAYNEQFF
>TRBV12-3/TRBV12-4|TRBD1|TRBJ2-1|many
TGTGCCAGCAGTTTAATAGGGACAGGGTCCTACAATGAGCAGTTCTTC
CASSLIGTGSYNEQFF
>TRBV2|TRBD2|TRBJ2-5|many
TGTGCCAGCGGGGTTCAGGGACTAGCGACACAAGAGACCCAGTACTTC
CASGVQGLATQETQYF
>TRBV2|TRBD1|TRBJ2-7|many
TGTGCCAGCAGGAAGACAGGGAACGAGCAGTACTTC
CASRKTGNEQYF
>TRBV20-1|.|TRBJ1-5|many
TGCAGTGCTAGGGGTACAGGGATCCTACGCAATCAGCCCCAGCATTTT
CSARGTGILRNQPQHF
>TRBV5-1|.|TRBJ2-5|few
TGCGCCAGCGGCGGGACAGAGCAAGAGACCCAGTACTTC
CASGGTEQETQYF
>TRBV20-1|TRBD1|TRBJ2-5|.
TGCAGTGCTAGGCGGGTTGGGACAGGACAAGAGACCCAGTACTTC
CSARRVGTGQETQYF
>TRBV12-3/TRBV12-4|.|TRBJ2-7|few
TGTGCCAGCAGTTTTAGGGATTCCTACGAGCAGTACTTC
CASSFRDSYEQYF
>TRBV7-6|.|TRBJ1-1|many
TGTGCCAGCAGCAAGGGGGGAATGAACACTGAAGCTTTCTTT
CASSKGGMNTEAFF
>TRBV29-1|TRBD2|TRBJ2-1|many
TGCAGCGTCGATAGACTAGCTTCCTACAATGAGCAGTTCTTC
CSVDRLASYNEQFF
>TRBV18|.|TRBJ1-5|many
TGTGCCAGCTCAGCGGGCAGCAATCAGCCCCAGCATTTT
CASSAGSNQPQHF
>TRBV6-2/TRBV6-3|.|TRBJ2-7|.
TGTGCCAGCGAGTCGGTGGAGGATACCGAGCAGTACTTC
CASESVEDTEQYF
>TRBV28|.|TRBJ2-1|many
TGTGCCAGCAGTTTTCCTCCCGGGGGAACCACTTATACCTCCTACAATGAGCAGTTCTTC
CASSFPPGGTTYTSYNEQFF
>TRBV18|.|TRBJ1-2|many
TGTGCCAGCTCACCCGGAGGGGGTTTGAGTAATGGCTACACCTTC
CASSPGGGLSNGYTF
>TRBV11-3|.|TRBJ2-4|many
TGTGCCAGCAGCTCCCCCGGGCAGGCAGCCAAAAACATTCAGTACTTC
CASSSPGQAAKNIQYF
>TRBV3-1|.|TRBJ2-7|many
TGTGCCAGCAGCCAAGTTGGGTACGAGCAGTACTTC
CASSQVGYEQYF
>TRBV28|TRBD1|TRBJ2-3|many
TGTGCCAGCAGTCGGGACAGGGTGGTAGATACGCAGTATTTT
CASSRDRVVDTQYF
>TRBV4-3|.|TRBJ2-7|few
TGCGCCAGCAGCCCGGGGCTAATCGGAACCTACGAGCAGTACTTC
CASSPGLIGTYEQYF
>TRBV9|TRBD1|TRBJ1-6|many
TGTGCCAGCAGCGTAGAACAGGGGGATTCACCCCTCCACTTT
CASSVEQGDSPLHF
>TRBV7-9|.|TRBJ2-5|many
TGTGCCAGCAGTTTGAACAGTGATAACCAAGAGACCCAGTACTTC
CASSLNSDNQETQYF
>TRBV28|.|TRBJ1-5|medium-sized
TGTGCCAGCAGTTTTGCGGGGAACGGTCAGCCCCAGCATTTT
CASSFAGNGQPQHF
>TRBV20-1|.|TRBJ2-7|.
TGCAGTGCCCCCCAACTTAACTACGAGCAGTACTTC
CSAPQLNYEQYF
>TRBV7-8|TRBD1|TRBJ2-3|many
TGTGCCAGCAGCCCCGGAGGGGACAGGGTAGGAGATACGCAGTATTTT
CASSPGGDRVGDTQYF
>TRBV7-9|TRBD1|TRBJ1-6|many
TGTGCCAGCAGCTCCGGGACAGGGTGGAATTCACCCCTCCACTTT
CASSSGTGWNSPLHF
>TRBV20-1|.|TRBJ2-1|many
TGCACTTGTTCAGGGGATCCGGGGAATGAGCAGTTCTTC
CTCSGDPGNEQFF
>TRBV5-1|TRBD2|TRBJ2-5|many
TGCGCCAGCAGAACTAGCGGGAGGGAACAAGAGACCCAGTACTTC
CASRTSGREQETQYF
>TRBV29-1|.|TRBJ2-7|.
TGCAGCGTTGTGGGGAGTTCCTCCTACGAGCAGTACTTC
CSVVGSSSYEQYF
>TRBV24-1|TRBD1|TRBJ2-5|many
TGTGCCACCAGTGGTCGTGGACAGGGGGCTGGTGAGACCCAGTACTTC
CATSGRGQGAGETQYF
>TRBV10-3|.|TRBJ1-4|.
TGTGCCATCAAAAGTGCAACTAATGAAAAACTGTTTTTT
CAIKSATNEKLFF
>TRBV7-9|.|TRBJ2-1|many
TGTGCCAGCAGCCTCGAGCCGGATGAGCAGTTCTTC
CASSLEPDEQFF
>TRBV30|.|TRBJ2-1|many
TGTGCCTGGAGTCCCCGAAATGAGCAGTTCTTC
CAWSPRNEQFF
>TRBV12-3/TRBV12-4|.|TRBJ2-2|many
TGTGCCAGCAGGGTCACTACAGGGAACACCGGGGAGCTGTTTTTT
CASRVTTGNTGELFF
>TRBV18|.|TRBJ2-5|few
TGTGCCAGCTCACCGCGACCCCAAGAGACCCAGTACTTC
CASSPRPQETQYF
>TRBV29-1|TRBD1|TRBJ2-7|few
TGCAGCGTGTCGACAGGGGGTAGCGAGCAGTACTTC
CSVSTGGSEQYF
>TRBV11-1|.|TRBJ2-3|few
TGTGCCAGCAGCTTAGCGCCGACGAGGCTGGGGGATACGCAGTATTTT
CASSLAPTRLGDTQYF
>TRBV7-3|TRBD1|TRBJ2-6|many
TGTGCCAGCAGCTTCCAGGGGGTTCGATCTGGGGCCAACGTCCTGACTTTC
CASSFQGVRSGANVLTF
>TRBV5-1|TRBD1|TRBJ2-1|many
TGCGCCAGCAGCGCAAGGGACAGGGGTAATGAGCAGTTCTTC
CASSARDRGNEQFF
>TRBV18|.|TRBJ2-7|many
TGTGCCAGCTCACCAGGACCGGACCTCTCCTACGAGCAGTACTTC
CASSPGPDLSYEQYF
>TRBV6-2/TRBV6-3|.|TRBJ2-5|many
TGTGCCAGCATGAGAGGTATGGGAGTGACAGAGACCCAGTACTTC
CASMRGMGVTETQYF
>TRBV6-5|.|TRBJ2-5|many
TGTGCCAGCAGTTTCGGTGGTGGGGGTCGGGAGACCCAGTACTTC
CASSFGGGGRETQYF
>TRBV5-1|TRBD1|TRBJ2-3|many
TGCGCCAGCGGGATTCAGGGGGCCGGATCAGATACGCAGTATTTT
CASGIQGAGSDTQYF
>TRBV25-1|.|TRBJ1-1|many
TGTGCCAGCAGTGACTCGAGAGGGTCATCCACTGAAGCTTTCTTT
CASSDSRGSSTEAFF
>TRBV4-2|TRBD1|TRBJ1-5|many
TGTGCCAGCAGCCAAGGTCAGGGGGCGCGGCAGCCCCAGCATTTT
CASSQGQGARQPQHF
>TRBV7-9|TRBD1|TRBJ1-6|many
TGTGCCAGCAGCTTATCGACAGGGGGTATTTCACCCCTCCACTTT
CASSLSTGGISPLHF
>TRBV10-1|TRBD1|TRBJ2-7|many
TGCGCCAGCAGTGAGTCCCGCGGACAGGGATCCTACGAGCAGTACTTC
CASSESRGQGSYEQYF
>TRBV7-9|.|TRBJ2-2|.
TGTGCCAGCAGGAACGGGGAAGTGAGCACCGGGGAGCTGTTTTTT
CASRNGEVSTGELFF
>TRBV18|TRBD1|TRBJ1-6|many
TGTGCCAGCTCAAATCTGGCGACAGGGGAATCACCCCTCCACTTT
CASSNLATGESPLHF
>TRBV10-3|.|TRBJ1-2|many
TGTGCCATCAGTGAGACAGAGTATGGCTACACCTTC
CAISETEYGYTF
>TRBV6-1|TRBD1|TRBJ1-1|many
TGTGCCAGCGGAAAGGGACAGGGGCTTATCGCGACTGAAGCTTTCTTT
CASGKGQGLIATEAFF
>TRBV29-1|.|TRBJ1-1|few
TGCAGCGTTGCAGGGTCGTATGAAGCTTTCTTT
CSVAGSYEAFF